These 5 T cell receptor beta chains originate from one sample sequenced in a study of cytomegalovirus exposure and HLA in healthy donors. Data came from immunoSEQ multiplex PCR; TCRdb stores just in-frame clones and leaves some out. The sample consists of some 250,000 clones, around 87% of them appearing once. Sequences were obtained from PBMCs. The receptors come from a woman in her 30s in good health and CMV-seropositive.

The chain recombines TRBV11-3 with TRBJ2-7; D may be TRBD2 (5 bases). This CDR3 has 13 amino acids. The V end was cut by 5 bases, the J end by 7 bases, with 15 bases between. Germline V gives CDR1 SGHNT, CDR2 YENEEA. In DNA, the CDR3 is TGTGCCAGCAGCCCGGACTCGCTTAGGGAGCAGTACTTC. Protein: CASSPDSLREQYF.

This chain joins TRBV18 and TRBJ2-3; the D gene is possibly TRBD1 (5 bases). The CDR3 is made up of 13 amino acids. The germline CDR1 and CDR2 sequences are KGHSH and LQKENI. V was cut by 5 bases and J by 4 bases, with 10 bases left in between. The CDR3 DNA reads TGTGCCAGCTCATTCACAGGCCCAGATACGCAGTATTTT. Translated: CASSFTGPDTQYF.

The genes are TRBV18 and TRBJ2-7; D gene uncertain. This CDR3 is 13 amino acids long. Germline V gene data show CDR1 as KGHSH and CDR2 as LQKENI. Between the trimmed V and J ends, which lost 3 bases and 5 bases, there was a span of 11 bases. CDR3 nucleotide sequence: TGTGCCAGCTCACCGGGCCTGCTGGACGAGCAGTACTTC. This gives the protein CASSPGLLDEQYF.

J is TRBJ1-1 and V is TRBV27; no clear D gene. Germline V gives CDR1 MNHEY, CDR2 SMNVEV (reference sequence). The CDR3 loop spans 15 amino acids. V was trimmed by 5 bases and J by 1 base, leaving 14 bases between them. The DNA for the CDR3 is TGTGCCAGCAGTAGAGTTCACGTCTCGAACACTGAAGCTTTCTTT. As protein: CASSRVHVSNTEAFF.

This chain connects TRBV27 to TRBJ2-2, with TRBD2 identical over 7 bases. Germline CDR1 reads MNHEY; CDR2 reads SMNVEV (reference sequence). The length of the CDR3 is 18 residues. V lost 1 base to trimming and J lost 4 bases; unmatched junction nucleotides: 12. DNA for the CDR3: TGTGCCAGCAGTTTATATGGCAGGGCGGGACTAAGCACCGGGGAGCTGTTTTTT. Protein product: CASSLYGRAGLSTGELFF.